The entry that follows covers one T cell receptor beta chain sequence. The data stem from a study of T cells in Graves' hyperthyroidism and ophthalmopathy. In patients aged 18 to 65, hyperthyroidism was newly diagnosed, with duration under 2 months. Uncontrolled infection, other autoimmune disease, pregnancy or lactation barred patients from enrollment. Diagnoses were made from clinical symptoms, serum measures (thyroxine and TRAb), thyroid ultrasound and orbital computed tomography. Source material for PBMCs was 10 ml fresh peripheral blood. CDR1 is KGHSH and CDR2 is LQKENI in the germline V gene. The V gene lost 0 bases and the J gene lost 4 bases, with 6 bases spanning the gap. This CDR3 has 14 amino acids. RNA transcripts gave rise to amplified TCR beta CDR3 regions. HTBI primers were used for first-round RT-PCR of the TCR CDR3. TCRdb independently ran MiXCR on the multiplex PCR reads; one entry per CDR3 protein. The repertoire has approximately 360,000 distinct CDR3 sequences, about a sixth of them found once; the top ten carry about a quarter.

This chain connects TRBV18 to TRBJ1-4, with D tentatively TRBD1 (5 bases). The sequence was obtained from a woman aged 18 to 35 with Graves' hyperthyroidism that later progressed to Graves' ophthalmopathy. The sequenced sample was blood. In DNA, the CDR3 is TGTGCCAGCTCACCACCGGGGGTTAATGAAAAACTGTTTTTT. Its protein is CASSPPGVNEKLFF.